The T cell receptor beta chain under discussion was sequenced for a study of blood T cells in healthy people across ages. A sample-barcoded 5' primer and a J-beta primer mix were used in a second PCR of about 7 to 12 cycles. TCRdb reprocessed the 5' RACE reads with MiXCR, giving one entry per CDR3 protein. The sample yields fewer than 900,000 distinct CDR3 sequences, 40% to 45% seen once. The receptor was derived from a woman in her sixties in good health. Sequencing was performed on blood.

The CDR3 loop is CSALGGGGYNEQFF. The CDR3, as DNA: TGCAGTGCCTTAGGCGGGGGAGGCTACAATGAGCAGTTCTTC. The chain employs TRBV20-1 and TRBJ2-1; 7 bases fit TRBD2. The CDR3 consists of 14 residues. Per the germline V gene, CDR1 is DFQATT and CDR2 is SNEGSKA (reference sequence). Germline trimming cut 6 bases from V and 3 bases from J; bases unmatched to any gene: 8.